The 28 T cell receptor beta chains below come from one sample, sequenced in a study of blood T cell dynamics during melanoma immunotherapy. Only in-frame clones appear in the TCRdb table, and some are missing; sequencing was by immunoSEQ multiplex PCR. This table has 17,000 or so clones, approximately 80% appearing once. The time point was: pre-treatment baseline. Sequenced material: blood, taken from a patient treated with checkpoint blockade. The receptors originated from a human donor with melanoma.

The chain joins TRBV19 to TRBJ2-2, with 9 bases lining up with TRBD2. The germline V gene encodes CDR1 LNHDA and CDR2 SQIVND (reference sequence). The CDR3 has 15 residues. V lost 3 bases, J lost 1 base, and 0 bases stayed unmatched. CDR3 bases: TGTGCCAGTAGTATTAGCGGGAGGAACACCGGGGAGCTGTTTTTT. This sequence encodes CASSISGRNTGELFF.

The table lists this clone with a count of one. This sequence joins TRBV28 and TRBJ2-3; 10 bases are shared with TRBD1. This CDR3 is 15 amino acids long. Per germline, CDR1 MDHEN and CDR2 SYDVKM. V lost 4 bases to trimming and J lost 2 bases; unmatched junction nucleotides: 3. This CDR3 is CASSSGTGATDTQYF. The CDR3 nucleotides are TGTGCCAGCAGTTCGGGGACAGGGGCCACAGATACGCAGTATTTT.

The chain carries TRBV7-2 and TRBJ2-5; the D gene could be TRBD1 or TRBD2 (6 bases each). Germline lookup yields CDR1 SGHTA and CDR2 FQGNSA. V was pared by 4 bases and J by 5 bases, with 14 bases between. The CDR3 is made up of 14 amino acids. CDR3 amino acids: CASSSEGGVETQYF. CDR3 bases: TGTGCCAGCAGCTCAGAGGGGGGTGTGGAGACCCAGTACTTC.

This chain links TRBV28 with TRBJ2-7; 7 nucleotides match TRBD1. J lost 0 bases, V lost 9 bases, and 8 bases had no gene match. This CDR3 contains 14 residues. Germline values: CDR1 MDHEN, CDR2 SYDVKM. The CDR3 sequence is CARMDRNSSYEQYF. The DNA of the CDR3 is TGTGCCAGGATGGACAGGAACAGCTCCTACGAGCAGTACTTC.

This rearrangement joins TRBV5-4 to TRBJ2-2; 10 bases map to TRBD2. With 4 bases clipped from V and 7 bases from J, the junction kept 7 bases outside the gene matches. The CDR3 has 15 residues. The germline CDR1 and CDR2 sequences are SGHNT and YYREEE (reference sequence). CDR3 sequence: CASSSSLAGNGELFF. The CDR3 DNA reads TGTGCCAGCAGCAGCTCACTAGCGGGAAACGGGGAGCTGTTTTTT.

This clone was seen a handful of times. The chain couples TRBV2 to TRBJ2-4, with 9 bases that match TRBD1. The CDR3 sequence is 14 residues long. Germline-derived CDR1 and CDR2 are SNHLY and FYNNEI. The junction had 14 bases not matched to a gene; V was cut back by 6 bases and J by 14 bases. The chain's CDR3 is CASRAGTGYRTKYF. As DNA, the CDR3 is TGTGCCAGCAGAGCCGGGACAGGGTACCGGACAAAGTACTTC.

The chain employs TRBV29-1 and TRBJ2-5; D is unresolved. Trimming shortened V by 6 bases and J by 0 bases, and 8 bases separated the two germline ends. The CDR3 loop spans 12 amino acids. Germline CDR1 is SQVTM and CDR2 is ANQGSEA. The CDR3 DNA follows: TGCAGCGTCAACCAGAACCAAGAGACCCAGTACTTC. Protein sequence: CSVNQNQETQYF.

The chain couples TRBV5-6 to TRBJ1-4; maybe TRBD1 (6 bases). Germline CDR1 is SGHDT and CDR2 is YYEEEE. There are 14 residues in the CDR3. With 0 bases removed from V and 5 bases from J, the gap between germline ends came to 8 bases. The CDR3, as DNA: TGTGCCAGCAGCTTGGAACAGGGCAATGAAAAACTGTTTTTT. Its translation: CASSLEQGNEKLFF.

This clone was seen only once. The chain joins TRBV11-2 to TRBJ2-5; D is perhaps TRBD1 (6 bases). The end of the DNA fits TRBJ2-7 better, so the J call may be wrong. This CDR3 is built from 13 residues. Germline CDR1 reads SGHAT; CDR2 reads FQNNGV. The CDR3 region is CASSPDRLDEQYF. The DNA for the CDR3 is TGTGCCAGCAGCCCCGACAGGCTCGACGAGCAGTACTTC.

The V gene is TRBV9, the J gene TRBJ2-2; D gene unclear. With 0 bases removed from V and 7 bases from J, the gap between germline ends came to 10 bases. The CDR3 has 14 amino acids. CDR1 SGDLS and CDR2 YYNGEE come from the germline V gene. This CDR3 reads CASSVGVWGGELFF. The CDR3 DNA is TGTGCCAGCAGCGTAGGTGTCTGGGGCGGGGAGCTGTTTTTT.

The chain links TRBV29-1 to TRBJ1-2; TRBD1 aligns across 9 bases. The germline gives CDR1 SQVTM, CDR2 ANQGSEA. V gave up 7 bases and J gave up 6 bases; unmatched junction bases: 9. The CDR3 is 13 residues long. DNA of the CDR3: TGCAGCGCTACAGGGGGCCTTGGGGATGGCTACACCTTC. It encodes CSATGGLGDGYTF.

The chain combines TRBV7-2 with TRBJ1-2; 8 bases align to TRBD1. The trim removed 5 bases at V and 4 bases at J, leaving 6 bases unmatched. Germline V gene sequence: CDR1 SGHTA, CDR2 FQGNSA. The CDR3 loop spans 14 amino acids. CDR3 protein: CASSKPDRGYGYTF. DNA of the CDR3: TGTGCCAGCAGCAAACCCGACAGGGGCTATGGCTACACCTTC.

The V and J genes are TRBV6-1 and TRBJ2-2; TRBD1 matches at 8 bases. With V trimmed by 3 bases and J by 3 bases, 3 bases remained unmatched. CDR1 is MNHNS and CDR2 is SASEGT in the germline V gene. There are 15 residues in the CDR3. The CDR3 spells CASSDSQGDTGELFF. The CDR3 DNA sequence: TGTGCCAGCAGTGACTCACAGGGGGACACCGGGGAGCTGTTTTTT.

The CDR3, as DNA: TGTGCCAGCAGGGATACAGGGACGTCCCCGTTCACTGAAGCTTTCTTT. It translates to CASRDTGTSPFTEAFF. The V gene is TRBV5-4, the J gene TRBJ1-1, with a possible D match to TRBD1 (6 bases). This CDR3 has 16 residues. Germline CDR1 is SGHNT and CDR2 is YYREEE (reference sequence). V lost 5 bases and J lost 4, with 21 bases in between.

V usage is TRBV27 and J usage is TRBJ2-1; TRBD1 agrees at 12 bases. This CDR3 region has 16 residues. The germline V gene has CDR1 MNHEY and CDR2 SMNVEV (reference sequence). Trimming cost V 7 bases and J 7 bases; bases outside gene matches: 11. The CDR3 coding sequence is TGTGCCAGCACCTTAGGGGGACAGGGGGCGCGAAATGAGCAGTTCTTC. Encoded protein: CASTLGGQGARNEQFF.

The rearrangement joins TRBV30 to TRBJ1-3; D is unclear. CDR1 and CDR2 from the germline V gene are GTSNPN and SVGIG (reference sequence). The CDR3 contains 13 residues. V was trimmed by 2 bases and J by 4 bases, leaving 9 bases between them. CDR3: CAWSMYGGNTIYF. CDR3 nucleotides: TGTGCCTGGAGTATGTATGGAGGAAACACCATATATTTT. Full variable domain (rest looked up from reference TRBV30 and TRBJ1-3): SQTIHQWPATLVQPVGSPLSLECTVEGTSNPNLYWYRQAAGRGLQLLFYSVGIGQISSEVPQNLSASRPQDRQFILSSKKLLLSDSGFYLCAWSMYGGNTIYFGEGSWLTVV.

J is TRBJ1-5 and V is TRBV19; 10 bases align to TRBD1. Trimming took 3 bases from V and 6 from J; bases not matched to a gene: 8. Germline CDR1 reads LNHDA; CDR2 reads SQIVND (reference sequence). The length of the CDR3 is 16 residues. In DNA, the CDR3 is TGTGCCAGTAGTATTCGGGACAGGGGTGTGGGTCAGCCCCAGCATTTT. The encoded protein is CASSIRDRGVGQPQHF.

The chain combines TRBV2 with TRBJ2-4; 10 nucleotides agree with TRBD2. Germline CDR1 is SNHLY and CDR2 is FYNNEI. The junction had 9 bases not matched to a gene; V was cut back by 6 bases and J by 1 base. The CDR3 is 17 residues long. This chain's CDR3 is CASRGNSGRWAKNIQYF. The CDR3 DNA reads as TGTGCCAGCAGGGGAAATAGCGGGAGGTGGGCCAAAAACATTCAGTACTTC.

The chain recombines TRBV28 with TRBJ1-5; D is perhaps TRBD1 (5 bases). CDR3 length: 16 residues. Trimming cost V 5 bases and J 0 bases, with 14 bases left between them. CDR1 and CDR2 from the germline V gene are MDHEN and SYDVKM. Here the CDR3 DNA reads TGTGCCAGCAGTGACACCCAGGGATATAGCAATCAGCCCCAGCATTTT. Amino acids: CASSDTQGYSNQPQHF.

J is TRBJ2-4 and V is TRBV4-3, with TRBD2 identical over 10 bases. The CDR3 is 15 residues long. Germline V gene sequence: CDR1 LGHNA, CDR2 YSLEER. V lost 0 bases, J lost 8 bases, and 4 bases stayed unmatched. DNA for the CDR3: TGCGCCAGCAGCCAAGATGCTAGCGGGAGTTACATTCAGTACTTC. As protein: CASSQDASGSYIQYF.

This rearrangement joins TRBV19 to TRBJ2-7; 10 bases align to TRBD2. Germline lookup yields CDR1 LNHDA and CDR2 SQIVND (reference sequence). After removal of 6 bases from V and 0 bases from J, the junction contained 11 bases not matched to a gene. The CDR3 is made up of 17 amino acids. The CDR3 protein is CASSRGGAGGDSYEQYF. CDR3 coding DNA: TGTGCCAGTAGCCGCGGAGGAGCGGGAGGGGACTCCTACGAGCAGTACTTC.

The rearrangement links TRBV9 to TRBJ2-2; D ambiguous. V lost 0 bases to trimming and J lost 1 base, with 10 bases between them. This CDR3 region has 16 residues. Per the germline V gene, CDR1 is SGDLS and CDR2 is YYNGEE. The CDR3 sequence: CASSVAARMNTGELFF. The CDR3 region has the DNA TGTGCCAGCAGCGTAGCCGCTAGAATGAACACCGGGGAGCTGTTTTTT.

The chain uses TRBV2 and TRBJ1-6; 9 bases are a match to TRBD1. The germline V gene encodes CDR1 SNHLY and CDR2 FYNNEI. The CDR3 totals 15 residues. Germline trimming cut 6 bases from V and 7 bases from J; bases unmatched to any gene: 7. CDR3 protein: CASRGDRAENSPLHF. The CDR3 nucleotides are TGTGCCAGCAGGGGGGACAGGGCTGAAAATTCACCCCTCCACTTT.

This clone appeared a few times. The chain couples TRBV20-1 to TRBJ2-1, with D perhaps matching TRBD1 or TRBD2 (5 bases each). CDR1 and CDR2 from the germline V gene are DFQATT and SNEGSKA (reference sequence). The ends were cut back, 0 bases at V and 9 bases at J, with 6 bases in the middle. The CDR3 covers 11 residues. In DNA form, the CDR3 reads TGCAGTGCTAGAGATGGGGGTGAGCAGTTCTTC. Translation: CSARDGGEQFF.

The chain employs TRBV5-6 and TRBJ2-4, with D hard to call. V was cut by 4 bases and J by 0 bases, with 8 bases left in between. The CDR3 loop spans 14 amino acids. CDR1 is SGHDT and CDR2 is YYEEEE in the germline V gene. CDR3 residues: CASSNRIAKNIQYF. Here the CDR3 DNA reads TGTGCCAGCAGCAACCGGATAGCCAAAAACATTCAGTACTTC.

J is TRBJ2-1 and V is TRBV6-6, with 12 bases that match TRBD2. CDR1 MNHNY and CDR2 SVGAGI come from the germline V gene (reference sequence). CDR3 length equals 15 residues. The trim removed 6 bases at V and 8 bases at J, leaving 8 bases unmatched. The CDR3 protein is CASSPRLAGAYEQFF. In DNA, the CDR3 is TGTGCCAGCAGCCCTAGACTAGCGGGAGCCTATGAGCAGTTCTTC.

In its sample, this clone was seen once. Other DNA sequences from this sample encode an identical CDR3 as well. The V gene is TRBV5-6, the J gene TRBJ2-3; the match to TRBD2 covers 11 bases. CDR1 SGHDT and CDR2 YYEEEE come from the germline V gene. The trim removed 4 bases at V and 6 bases at J, leaving 7 bases unmatched. This CDR3 is 15 amino acids long. This CDR3 is CASSPLAGGTDTQYF. The CDR3 nucleotides read TGTGCCAGCAGCCCCTTAGCGGGAGGGACGGATACGCAGTATTTT.

The J gene is TRBJ2-1, the V gene TRBV5-4; 13 bases match TRBD2. This CDR3 has 15 amino acids. V lost 4 bases and J lost 4; bases outside the gene matches: 2. Germline V CDR1 and CDR2: SGHNT, YYREEE (reference sequence). CDR3 region: CASSGTSGAYNEQFF. DNA of the CDR3: TGTGCCAGCAGCGGGACTAGCGGGGCGTACAATGAGCAGTTCTTC.